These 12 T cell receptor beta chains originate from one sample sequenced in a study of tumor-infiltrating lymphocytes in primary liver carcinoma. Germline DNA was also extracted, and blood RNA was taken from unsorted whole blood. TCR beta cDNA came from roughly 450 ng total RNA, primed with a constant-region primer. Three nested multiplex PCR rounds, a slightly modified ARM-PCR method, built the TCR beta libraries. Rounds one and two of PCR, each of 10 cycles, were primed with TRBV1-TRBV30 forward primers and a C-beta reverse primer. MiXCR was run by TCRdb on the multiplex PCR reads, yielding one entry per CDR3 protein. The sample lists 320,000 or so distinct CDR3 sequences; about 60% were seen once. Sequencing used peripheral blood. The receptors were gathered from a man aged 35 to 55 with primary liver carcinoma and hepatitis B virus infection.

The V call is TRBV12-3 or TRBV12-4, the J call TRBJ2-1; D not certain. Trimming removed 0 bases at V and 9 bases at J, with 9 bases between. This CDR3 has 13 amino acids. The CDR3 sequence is CASSLALGIEQFF. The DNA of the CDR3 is TGTGCCAGCAGTTTAGCGCTGGGGATTGAGCAGTTCTTC.

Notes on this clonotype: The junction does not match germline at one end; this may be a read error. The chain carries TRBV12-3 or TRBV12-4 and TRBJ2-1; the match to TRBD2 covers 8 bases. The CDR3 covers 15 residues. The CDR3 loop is CASSISGISYNKQFF. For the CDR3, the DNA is TGTGCTAGCAGCATTAGCGGGATTTCCTACAATAAGCAGTTCTTC.

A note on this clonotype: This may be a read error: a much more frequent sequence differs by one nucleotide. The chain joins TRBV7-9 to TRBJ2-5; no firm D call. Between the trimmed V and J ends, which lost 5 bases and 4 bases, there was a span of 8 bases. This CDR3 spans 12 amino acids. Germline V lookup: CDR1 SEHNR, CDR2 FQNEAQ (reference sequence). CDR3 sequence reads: CASSPAPETQYF. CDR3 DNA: TGTGCCAGCAGCCCGGCCCCAGAGACCCAGTACTTC.

The CDR3: CASSGTGGVAGELFF. DNA for the CDR3: TGTGCCAGCAGCGGGACAGGGGGGGTGGCCGGGGAGCTGTTTTTT. This chain uses TRBV28 with TRBJ2-2, with 11 bases lining up with TRBD1. The CDR3 spans 15 residues. The germline V gene encodes CDR1 MDHEN and CDR2 SYDVKM. With V trimmed by 6 bases and J by 6 bases, 6 bases remained unmatched.

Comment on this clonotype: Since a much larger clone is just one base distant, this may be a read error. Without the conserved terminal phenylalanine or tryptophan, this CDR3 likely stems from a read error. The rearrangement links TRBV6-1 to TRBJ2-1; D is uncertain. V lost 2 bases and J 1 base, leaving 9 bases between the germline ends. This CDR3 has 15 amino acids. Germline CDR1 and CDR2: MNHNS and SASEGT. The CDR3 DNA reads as TGTGCCAGCAGTGAAATTGACGGGTCCTACAATGAGCAGTTCTCC. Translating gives CASSEIDGSYNEQFS.

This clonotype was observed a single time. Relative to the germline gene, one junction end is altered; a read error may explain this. CDR3 in amino acids: CASSESGRGSIDTQYF. For the CDR3, the DNA is TGCGCCAGCAGTGAATCGGGGCGGGGAAGCATAGATACGCAGTATTTT. This rearrangement joins TRBV10-1 to TRBJ2-3, with TRBD2 as a possible D gene (6 bases). Per germline, CDR1 WNHNN and CDR2 SYGVQD (reference sequence). The CDR3 runs to 16 residues.

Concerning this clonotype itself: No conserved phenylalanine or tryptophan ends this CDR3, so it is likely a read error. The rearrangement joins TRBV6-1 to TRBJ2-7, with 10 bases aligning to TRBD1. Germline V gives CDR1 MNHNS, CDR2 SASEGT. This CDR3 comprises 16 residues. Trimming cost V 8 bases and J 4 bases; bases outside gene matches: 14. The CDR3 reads CASGGDLRDRGYEQYL. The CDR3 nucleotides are TGTGCCAGCGGGGGGGATCTCCGGGACAGGGGATACGAGCAGTACCTC.

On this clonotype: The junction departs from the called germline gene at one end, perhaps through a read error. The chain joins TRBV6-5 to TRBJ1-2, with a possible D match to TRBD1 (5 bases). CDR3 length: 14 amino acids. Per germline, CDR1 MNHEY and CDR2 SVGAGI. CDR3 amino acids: CDSKGTVTNYGYTF. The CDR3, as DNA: TGTGACAGCAAGGGGACGGTTACCAACTATGGCTACACCTTC.

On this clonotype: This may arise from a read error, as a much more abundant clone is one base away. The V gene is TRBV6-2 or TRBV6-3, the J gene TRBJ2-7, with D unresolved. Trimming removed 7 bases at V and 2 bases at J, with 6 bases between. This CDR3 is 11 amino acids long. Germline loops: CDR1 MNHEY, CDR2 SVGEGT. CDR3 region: CASNTAYEQYF. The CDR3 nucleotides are TGTGCCAGCAATACCGCCTACGAGCAGTACTTC.

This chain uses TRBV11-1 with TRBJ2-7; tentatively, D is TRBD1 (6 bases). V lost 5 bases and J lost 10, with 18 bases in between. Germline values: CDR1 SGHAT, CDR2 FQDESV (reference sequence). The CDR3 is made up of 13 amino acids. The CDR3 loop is CASSLVDSGDQYF. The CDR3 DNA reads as TGTGCCAGCAGCCTCGTGGACTCAGGGGATCAGTACTTC. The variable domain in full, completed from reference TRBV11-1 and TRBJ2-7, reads EAEVAQSPRYKITEKSQAVAFWCDPISGHATLYWYRQILGQGPELLVQFQDESVVDDSQLPKDRFSAERLKGVDSTLKIQPAELGDSAMYLCASSLVDSGDQYFGPGTRLTVT.

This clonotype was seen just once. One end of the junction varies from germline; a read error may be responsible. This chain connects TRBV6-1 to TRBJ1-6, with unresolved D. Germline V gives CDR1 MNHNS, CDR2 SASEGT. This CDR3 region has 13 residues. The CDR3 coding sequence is TGTACCAGCAGTCCCCACCTAGATTCACCCCTCCACTTT. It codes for CTSSPHLDSPLHF.

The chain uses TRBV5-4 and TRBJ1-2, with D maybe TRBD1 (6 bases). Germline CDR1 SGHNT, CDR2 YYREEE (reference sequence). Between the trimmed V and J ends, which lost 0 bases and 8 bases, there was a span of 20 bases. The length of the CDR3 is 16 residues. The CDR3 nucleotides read TGTGCCAGCAGCTTGGCCGGCGTCCCGGGGGCGGGCGGCTACACCTTC. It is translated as CASSLAGVPGAGGYTF.